This T cell receptor beta chain appears in the sequencing data of a study of T cell responses to AZD1222 COVID-19 vaccine listed by TCRdb under 2021. Broadly, across the study: A total of 233 trial participants underwent TCR sequencing, of whom some 210 received two doses of AZD1222 and around 25 received two doses of the MenACWY control vaccine. Trial participants were enrolled into age subgroups of 18-55, 56-69 and 70-plus years, which contained roughly 140, 27 and 60 TCR-sequenced participants, respectively. Broader findings and caveats from the paper: Because no day 14 peak-response samples were available, the repertoires could be characterized only after the peak T cell response. Nearly half of unique spike-specific TCRs reportedly recognized epitopes outside regions mutated in the B.1.351 and B.1.1.7 variants. Participants were mostly white British and included more females than males, and it was suggested by the authors that clonal diversity may have been underestimated. The whole spike protein was spanned by vaccine-associated CD4 TCRs, and dominant responses were seen in regions 160-218 and 743-854. Only a handful of AZD1222 recipients were SARS-CoV-2 seropositive at baseline, limiting conclusions about previously exposed vaccinees. After two AZD1222 doses, both the breadth and the depth of spike-specific TCRs were significantly higher than at day 0 and than in MenACWY recipients. The 56-69-year group was small, and its depth increase did not reach significance, likely because of low power.

A distance of 19 bases separates the germline ends of V and J, which lose 1 base and 6 bases respectively. According to the germline V gene, CDR1 reads KGHSH and CDR2 reads LQKENI. From its cysteine to its phenylalanine, the CDR3 spans 17 amino acids. The sequence is cut down to CDR3 DNA, 51 bases in frame from base 1. Concerning this clone itself: Which antigen it targets is not known. No qualities accompany the bases; no much larger clone lies one base away.

The label giving this sample's time point can be read as: about 28 days (+/-7) after the second vaccine dose. Because spike-specific TCR depth and breadth did not differ between the two schedules, AZD1222 recipients who got a second dose at roughly 4 weeks were pooled with those who got a second dose at roughly 12 weeks. The vaccinee samples were drawn from two UK trials, COV001 and COV002, one of which was a single-blind randomized controlled phase 2/3 trial testing AZD1222 (ChAdOx1 nCoV-19) in healthy adults. For TCRbeta chain sequencing, PBMC samples from trial participants were taken at day 0 and at day 28 after the second dose. The CDR3 regions of human TCRbeta chains were analyzed by immunosequencing. The authors' pipeline ran thus. TCRs in the repertoires were compared against a reference library of SARS-CoV-2-specific TCRs that had been generated with the MIRA antigen-specificity platform. Breadth was defined as the fraction of unique TCRs that were SARS-CoV-2-associated, and depth was defined as the fraction of total T cells that were SARS-CoV-2-associated. Each spike-specific TCR was assigned to its reactive spike region and to a CD4 or CD8 class using the MIRA data. Log10-transformed breadth and depth values were compared by one-way ANOVA with Sidak's multiple comparisons tests. TCRdb took this table from immuneACCESS and kept in-frame rearrangements with V and J called. Such tables lack part of the clones; where checked against another copy, unresolved V genes explain under half of the gap, and the rest is unexplained. V, J and clone size are those of that table, while D and trimming were read from the DNA. The table for this sample lists tens of thousands of clones; 80% to 95% of them were counted only once. About 3% of the sample is held by the ten biggest clonotypes.

The source is an adult who received the AZD1222 COVID-19 vaccine. This specimen was peripheral blood, taken 28 days after the second AZD1222 dose. The chain was built from TRBV18 and TRBJ1-5; matching of 5 bases hints at TRBD1 as the D gene. The sequenced DNA is TGTGCCAGCTCACCACGGGGAGGGGCCTCTAAGAGTCAGCCCCAGCATTTT. The resulting protein is CASSPRGGASKSQPQHF. Joined to the reference TRBV18 and TRBJ1-5 proteins, this CDR3 gives the full variable domain: NAGVMQNPRHLVRRRGQEARLRCSPMKGHSHVYWYRQLPEEGLKFMVYLQKENIIDESGMPKERFSAEFPKEGPSILRIQQVVRGDSAAYFCASSPRGGASKSQPQHFGDGTRLSIL.